This T cell receptor beta chain is drawn from a study of blood T cell repertoires in COVID-19. In the case of this clone: Germline and junction disagree at one end, which may indicate a read error.

Each participant's cohort was designated according to participant-reported clinical history. Per the germline V gene, CDR1 is SGHRS and CDR2 is YFSETQ. The CDR3 sequence is 15 residues long. Per the study methods: Reference gene primer amplification yielded estimated nucleated cell counts. Assay: immunoSEQ multiplex PCR; the TCRdb copy retains only in-frame clones and omits some. From that table come the V and J calls and clone size; the DNA was used to work out D and trimming. The sample includes 250,000 or so clones, around 90% of them seen just once. This receptor was taken from a woman aged 40 to 49 who had been exposed to COVID-19. The gene calls are TRBV5-1 and TRBJ1-2; D unclear. Source material: PBMCs or T cells enriched from blood (not recorded which). The CDR3 DNA reads as TGTGCCAGCAGCTTGGCCCCCGGAGCTAACTATGGCTACACCTTC. Its translation: CASSLAPGANYGYTF. The complete variable domain, with remaining parts taken from reference TRBV5-1 and TRBJ1-2, reads KAGVTQTPRYLIKTRGQQVTLSCSPISGHRSVSWYQQTPGQGLQFLFEYFSETQRNKGNFPGRFSGRQFSNSRSEMNVSTLELGDSALYLCASSLAPGANYGYTFGSGTRLTVV.